Described below is a single T cell receptor beta chain sequence and its context. This clone was seen a single time. There is no known antigen for this receptor. No quality values exist for individual bases; no much larger clone is one base distant. The data derive from a study of graft-versus-host responses after intestinal transplantation (dated by TCRdb to the early 2020s). The study in broad terms: The transplants that recipients got were multivisceral, liver-intestinal, or isolated intestinal. Every recipient was given anti-thymocyte globulin induction, then maintenance tacrolimus and steroids for approximately 3 years. Bulk TCR-beta CDR3 sequencing was used to track graft-versus-host and host-versus-graft alloreactive T cell clones in the graft, circulation and bone marrow after intestinal transplantation. To identify alloreactive clones, pre-transplant mixed lymphocyte reaction products were sequenced and compared with unstimulated pre-transplant donor and recipient T cells. The cohort enrolled 20 to 25 intestinal transplant recipients including one retransplant, and 3 patients lacking pretransplant specimens were excluded. Donor T cell macrochimerism was defined as a peak of at least 4% donor T cells among recipient peripheral blood mononuclear cells. Instead of going to the commercial service, samples from a few later patients were sequenced in-house on an Illumina MiSeq and processed with MiXCR.

The study at large found these results: Early after transplant, peak levels of circulating GvH clones were found to be associated with declines in HvG clones. In the allografts of patients with donor T cell macrochimerism, GvH to HvG T cell clonal ratios were high. GvH clones were found in recipient bone marrow, and some of the GvH clones appeared earlier in ileal mucosa or blood, which is consistent with an intestinal mucosal origin. The conclusions were limited by the relatively low number and heterogeneity of the intestinal transplant patients.

The time point label here, explained by the study, means: cells obtained before transplantation from donor or recipient. CD3+CD4+ and CD3+CD8+ populations were FACS-sorted from unstimulated pre-transplant donor and recipient cells taken from spleen or lymph nodes. The CDR1 and CDR2 encoded by the germline V gene are SGHRS and YFSETQ. The CDR3 contains 15 residues, cysteine and phenylalanine counted. This entry keeps only the CDR3 DNA: 45 bases, framed from base 1. The junction shows trimming of 0 bases on V and 5 bases on J, and the gene matches do not reach 1 base of it. The library was prepared using the immunoSEQ multiplex PCR assay. For most patients, genomic DNA was isolated using the Qiagen DNeasy Blood and Tissue Kit and was shipped frozen to Adaptive Biotechnologies for TCR sequencing. Adaptive Biotechnologies carried out high-throughput TCR-beta CDR3 sequencing of genomic DNA for most patients. Under the source paper's analysis protocol: Adaptive's ImmunoSEQ software supplied the TCR sequencing data for more than 15 patients, while MiXCR and VDJtools were used to process a few other patients. To correct CD4 versus CD8 sorting errors, sequences present in both subsets at a frequency ratio below 5:1 were removed. CDR3 nucleotide sequences shared between donor and recipient were removed because the origin of such sequences could not be assigned. To count as alloreactive, a clone needed at least 2-fold expansion over unstimulated cells and a minimum CFSE-low frequency of 0.002% (template counts) or 0.001% (read counts). Clones detected in sequenced pre-transplant spleen, lymph node, or MLR CFSE-low populations of the donor or recipient were defined as mappable. Cumulative frequency of alloreactive clones was calculated as a percentage of all sequences weighted by copy number. Not all clones reach the TCRdb copy of this immuneACCESS table, which keeps in-frame sequences only. Checked studies attribute under half of the gap to unresolved V genes and leave the rest unexplained. V and J calls plus clone size are reproduced from that table; the DNA served to infer D and trimming. In all, the sample holds about 86,000 clones, and about 85% of those were seen once. The ten biggest clones cover more than 0.25% of the sample.

The chain employs TRBV5-1 and TRBJ2-1, and 11 junction bases match TRBD2. The receptor comes from a human donor who was the organ donor for an intestinal transplant. The sample consisted of unstimulated CD4+ T cells sorted from spleen or lymph node cells, taken before transplant. The base sequence is TGCGCCAGCAGCTTGGTAGCGGGGGGGAACAATGAGCAGTTCTTC. Its translation is CASSLVAGGNNEQFF. When the CDR3 is completed using the reference TRBV5-1 and TRBJ2-1 genes on either side, the full variable domain is KAGVTQTPRYLIKTRGQQVTLSCSPISGHRSVSWYQQTPGQGLQFLFEYFSETQRNKGNFPGRFSGRQFSNSRSEMNVSTLELGDSALYLCASSLVAGGNNEQFFGPGTRLTVL.